This T cell receptor beta chain emerged from a study of vaccination and CD4 T cells after COVID-19. Germline V gives CDR1 DFQATT, CDR2 SNEGSKA (reference sequence). V lost 5 bases and J lost 6, with 14 bases in between. The CDR3 has 14 residues. This clonotype is termed medium-sized. Its antigen remains unidentified. The assay that was used to sequence DNA from cultured CD4+ T cells was the Oncomine TCR Beta short-read assay. From the PCR reads, TCRdb called clonotypes with MiXCR, one entry per CDR3 protein. The top ten hold 6.6% of the sample, which has 20,000 or so distinct CDR3 sequences, 58% seen once. Sample treatment: roughly nine-day PBMC culture with coronavirus spike peptide pools or control peptides (ViraFEST assay). ViraFEST relied on peptide pools to expand antigen-specific T cells; the TCRs were sequenced afterward.

The specimen comprised CD4+ T cells from blood, cultured in vitro, sampled before SARS-CoV-2 vaccination. The sequence was collected from a human donor who had recovered from COVID-19. The V and J genes are TRBV20-1 and TRBJ1-6; perhaps TRBD1 as D (5 bases). The CDR3 region is CSAPTGTGNSPLHF. Written as DNA, the CDR3 is TGCAGTGCTCCTACCGGGACTGGTAATTCACCCCTCCACTTT.